The clone carrying this T cell receptor (beta chain) turned up a few times. What it binds is not known. This specimen comes from a study of identical twins. Overall study findings and caveats: The authors noted that invariant MAIT and iNKT cells could partly confound zero-insertion analyses.

Germline V CDR1 and CDR2: SGDLS, YYNGEE. The CDR3 spans 15 residues. J gave up 2 bases and V 4 bases, and 4 bases lay outside the gene matches. The cDNA had a unique molecular identifier and a template-switch universal primer site. TCRdb called the 5' RACE reads again in MiXCR, with one record for every CDR3 protein. The sample consists of under 1 million distinct CDR3 sequences, 9% to 15% of them appearing once. The sample also formed part of further work on yellow fever vaccine responses in identical twins.

The sequencing sample was made of PBMCs. This TCR came from a woman aged 18-35 years in good health. J is TRBJ2-3 and V is TRBV9; 10 bases line up with TRBD1. The CDR3: CASSTGTGDTDTQYF. CDR3 bases: TGTGCCAGCAGCACCGGGACAGGGGACACAGATACGCAGTATTTT.